The sample holds one count of the clone carrying this T cell receptor beta chain. This specimen comes from a study of blood T cell repertoires in COVID-19. Profiled with immunoSEQ multiplex PCR; TCRdb holds only in-frame clones, not every one. The top ten clones hold roughly 1.4% of a sample with a few hundred thousand clones, 70% to 90% of them seen once. The study assigned cohorts using participant-reported clinical history. Exposed participants encountered a COVID-19 case during the 2 weeks preceding study entry. Germline V gives CDR1 SEHNR, CDR2 FQNEAQ (reference sequence). J was trimmed by 2 bases and V by 4 bases; bases with no gene match: 2. The CDR3 spans 17 residues.

J is TRBJ2-2 and V is TRBV7-9; 15 bases agree with TRBD2. Sequencing was done on a sample of PBMCs or T cells enriched from blood (not recorded which). The TCR originated in a woman aged 18-29 years who had been exposed to COVID-19. The CDR3 region is CASSSGLAGGNTGELFF. CDR3 DNA: TGTGCCAGCAGCTCGGGACTAGCGGGAGGAAACACCGGGGAGCTGTTTTTT.